This T cell receptor (beta chain) was documented in a study of high-grade serous ovarian cancer treatment subgroups. Study-wide results and limits: Bulk tumor TCR sequencing gave no spatial information. Tumors within one patient showed repertoire similarity of 0.11 to 0.79. The analyses considered CDR3 and ignored CDR1 and CDR2.

Turning to this clone: Its antigen is still unknown.

Profiled with immunoSEQ multiplex PCR; TCRdb holds only in-frame clones, not every one. This sample yields about 15,000 clones, of which about nine tenths are seen a single time; around 6.4% belongs to the top ten. Tumor tissue was taken before any definitive surgery or chemotherapy was given. The germline CDR1 and CDR2 sequences are KGHSH and LQKENI. The ends lost 5 bases at V and 0 bases at J; junction bases unmatched: 8. The length of the CDR3 is 17 residues. The chain is built from TRBV18 and TRBJ2-2; 8 bases are shared with TRBD1. Material for sequencing was tumor tissue. The source of this sequence is a human donor with high-grade serous ovarian cancer. The CDR3 region is CASSRSGQATNTGELFF. The CDR3 DNA is TGTGCCAGCTCAAGATCGGGACAGGCGACGAACACCGGGGAGCTGTTTTTT.